The clone carrying this T cell receptor beta chain showed up many times. The entry originates in a study of low-dose radiotherapy and immunotherapy resistance in tumors. Overall study context: On an every-two-weeks schedule, patients received intravenous nivolumab 240 mg, along with ipilimumab 1 mg/kg every six weeks.

Both TCRalpha and TCRbeta chains were reverse transcribed with V-gene-specific primers. TCR amplification used 20 PCR cycles, a constant-region primer and a V-primer adapter. TCRdb passed the reads through MiXCR, listing each CDR3 protein once. The sample yields under 110,000 distinct CDR3 sequences, roughly 20% seen once. Sample time point: after trial treatment. Stated treatment: LDRT plus nivolumab, ipilimumab, low-dose cyclophosphamide and aspirin (RACIN trial). Donors were administered nivolumab, ipilimumab, aspirin and low-dose cyclophosphamide, together with low-dose radiotherapy. Patients eligible had advanced solid tumors without tumor-infiltrating lymphocytes. V gave up 3 bases and J gave up 8 bases, with 25 bases separating them. From germline, CDR1 is DFQATT and CDR2 SNEGSKA (reference sequence). The CDR3 loop spans 16 amino acids.

The rearrangement joins TRBV20-1 to TRBJ1-2, with D possibly TRBD1 on 6 matching bases. The sequence derives from a male donor with prostate cancer. This specimen was PBMCs, taken after low-dose radiotherapy plus immunotherapy. The CDR3 protein is CSARGFLGTGFDGYTF. CDR3 bases: TGCAGTGCTAGGGGTTTCTTGGGTACAGGGTTTGACGGCTACACCTTC.